A single sample gave rise to the 32 T cell receptor beta chains below, sequenced in a study of breast tumors, draining lymph nodes, adjacent tissues. Samples came from axillary lymph nodes draining the breast cancer. MiXCR, run by TCRdb on the multiplex PCR reads, gives a single entry per CDR3 protein. The sample includes around 120,000 distinct CDR3 sequences, 20% of them seen just once. The sample comprised axillary lymph node tissue. Source of these receptors: a female donor with breast cancer. Some clones in this sample may be carry-over from other donors' samples.

This rearrangement joins TRBV6-4 to TRBJ2-3; D gene uncertain. CDR3 size: 16 residues. Per the germline V gene, CDR1 is MRHNA and CDR2 is SNTAGT. The germline V and J ends were trimmed by 4 bases and 2 bases, with 16 bases remaining between them. The CDR3 DNA sequence: TGTGCCAGCAGTGCCAAGACTGGTTACGACACAGATACGCAGTATTTT. Translation: CASSAKTGYDTDTQYF.

In regard to this clonotype: Possible read error: a much larger clone is one base away. The chain links TRBV2 to TRBJ1-2; weak D call: TRBD1 (5 bases). The CDR3 has 12 residues. Trimming removed 4 bases from V and 3 bases from J, with 6 bases in between. Germline V gene data show CDR1 as SNHLY and CDR2 as FYNNEI. The CDR3 DNA is TGTGCCAGCAGTGGGGACTACTATGGCTACACCTTC. Protein product: CASSGDYYGYTF.

In its sample, this clonotype was seen many times. V gene TRBV12-3 or TRBV12-4 combines with J gene TRBJ1-2; the D gene is possibly TRBD1 (6 bases). V was shortened by 3 bases and J by 4 bases, with 15 bases between the two germline ends. The CDR3 runs 15 residues. The CDR3 loop is CASSFSFDRIYGYTF. CDR3 DNA sequence: TGTGCCAGCAGTTTTTCTTTTGACAGGATCTATGGCTACACCTTC.

Details on this clonotype: This could be a read error, since a much larger clone is one nucleotide away. The V and J genes are TRBV4-2 and TRBJ1-4; 7 bases line up with TRBD1. This CDR3 region has 17 residues. Per germline, CDR1 LGHNA and CDR2 YNFKEQ. The CDR3 bases are TGTGCCGGCAGCCAAGTTACTCATCCGACAGGGTACGAAAAACTGTTTTTT. Translating gives CAGSQVTHPTGYEKLFF.

This clonotype showed up many times. This chain joins TRBV30 and TRBJ2-5, with TRBD1 matching 9 bases. This CDR3 comprises 15 residues. V trimming: 1 base; J trimming: 5 bases; junction bases outside the gene matches: 8. CDR1 is GTSNPN, CDR2 SVGIG, per germline (reference sequence). The CDR3 reads CAWSAGTGRVETQYF. As DNA, the CDR3 is TGTGCCTGGAGTGCGGGGACAGGGAGAGTGGAGACCCAGTACTTC.

This clonotype was detected many times. This chain joins TRBV6-5 and TRBJ2-1; possibly TRBD1 or TRBD2 for D (5 bases each). Per germline, CDR1 MNHEY and CDR2 SVGAGI. There are 13 residues in the CDR3. The V end was cut by 1 base, the J end by 7 bases, with 8 bases between. CDR3 sequence (DNA): TGTGCCAGCAGTTACTTGGGGGAAAATGAGCAGTTCTTC. This sequence encodes CASSYLGENEQFF.

This clonotype was seen at least ten times. This chain joins TRBV4-1 and TRBJ2-7, with 8 nucleotides matching TRBD1. The CDR3 extends over 13 amino acids. Germline trimming cut 3 bases from V and 6 bases from J; bases unmatched to any gene: 4. CDR1 and CDR2 from the germline V gene are MGHRA and YSYEKL. The CDR3 nucleotides read TGCGCCAGCAGCCACGGACAGGGCGGCGAGCAGTACTTC. It is translated as CASSHGQGGEQYF.

CDR3 sequence (DNA): TGTGCCAGTAGTATATTAGGCAGGGTGAAAGGAAACACTGAAGCTTTCTTT. Amino acids: CASSILGRVKGNTEAFF. V usage is TRBV19 and J usage is TRBJ1-1, with D possibly matching TRBD1 (5 bases). The germline V gene encodes CDR1 LNHDA and CDR2 SQIVND (reference sequence). V shed 2 bases and J shed 2 bases, with 18 bases lying between them. CDR3 length equals 17 residues.

There are many counts of this clonotype. The DNA for the CDR3 is TGTGCCAGCAGCCCCGAGGAGGGAGGCACGCAGTATTTT. It yields the protein CASSPEEGGTQYF. The rearrangement links TRBV7-6 to TRBJ2-3, with D tentatively TRBD2 (6 bases). Trimming removed 5 bases from V and 9 bases from J, with 15 bases in between. The CDR3 is 13 residues long. Germline values: CDR1 SGHVS, CDR2 FNYEAQ.

This clonotype showed up many times. V usage is TRBV15 and J usage is TRBJ2-3; D might be TRBD1 (5 bases). There are 13 residues in the CDR3. Germline CDR1 and CDR2: LNHNV and YYDKDF (reference sequence). V was pared by 5 bases and J by 5 bases, with 11 bases between. The CDR3 sequence is CATSRRTGDTQYF. CDR3 coding DNA: TGTGCCACCAGCCGAAGAACAGGAGATACGCAGTATTTT.

The chain carries TRBV14 and TRBJ1-1; no reliable D call. The CDR3 runs 14 residues. Germline V gene sequence: CDR1 SGHDN, CDR2 FVKESK. V was cut by 1 base and J by 0 bases, with 6 bases left in between. CDR3: CASSQGRLNTEAFF. CDR3 in DNA: TGTGCCAGCAGCCAAGGACGGCTGAACACTGAAGCTTTCTTT. Drawing the rest from reference TRBV14 and TRBJ1-1, the complete variable domain is EAGVTQFPSHSVIEKGQTVTLRCDPISGHDNLYWYRRVMGKEIKFLLHFVKESKQDESGMPNNRFLAERTGGTYSTLKVQPAELEDSGVYFCASSQGRLNTEAFFGQGTRLTVV.

At least ten counts were recorded for this clonotype. Here the CDR3 DNA reads TGTGCCAGCAGTGAGGACAGGGTCTCTGGCTACACCTTC. Residues: CASSEDRVSGYTF. The J gene is TRBJ1-2, the V gene TRBV6-1, with 8 bases aligning to TRBD1. Losses at the gene ends were 3 bases for V and 7 bases for J; bases not matched to a gene: 4. The CDR3 runs to 13 residues. CDR1 and CDR2 (germline): MNHNS, SASEGT.

The chain couples TRBV19 to TRBJ1-2, with no clear D. CDR1 is LNHDA, CDR2 SQIVND, per germline (reference sequence). Trimming removed 1 base at V and 4 bases at J, with 13 bases between. This CDR3 is 15 amino acids long. The chain's CDR3 is CASSIASVSVYGYTF. CDR3 DNA: TGTGCCAGTAGTATAGCTAGTGTAAGCGTCTATGGCTACACCTTC.

The table lists this clonotype with many counts. The chain combines TRBV4-2 with TRBJ2-7; either TRBD1 or TRBD2 may supply D (5 bases each). Trimming removed 0 bases at V and 5 bases at J, with 14 bases between. The length of the CDR3 is 15 residues. Germline V gives CDR1 LGHNA, CDR2 YNFKEQ. CDR3 in DNA: TGTGCCAGCAGCCAAGATCCTGCTAGCAGGGACGAGCAGTACTTC. This codes for CASSQDPASRDEQYF.

This clonotype was observed a few times. A clone one base away is much larger, so this may be a read error. The V and J genes are TRBV7-3 and TRBJ2-1, with 8 bases fitting TRBD1. Germline CDR1 is SGHTA and CDR2 is FQGTGA. The CDR3 covers 15 residues. DNA for the CDR3: TGTGCCGGCAGCTCTTCAGGGGGCGCGTACAATGAGCAGTTCTTC. It translates to CAGSSSGGAYNEQFF.

Regarding this clonotype: This sequence may be a read error, since a much larger clone differs from it by one base. The V call is TRBV12-3 or TRBV12-4, the J call TRBJ2-2; D not resolved. This CDR3 has 13 residues. The CDR3 nucleotides are TGTGTCAGCAGTTTGGTGAGGCTCGGGGAGCTGTTTTTT. Its translation is CVSSLVRLGELFF.

About this clonotype: This could be a read error, since a much larger clone is one nucleotide away. The rearrangement uses TRBV12-3 or TRBV12-4 and TRBJ2-5, with D perhaps matching TRBD1 (5 bases). The CDR3 is 16 residues long. CDR3: CASSLAVYRRQETQHF. DNA for the CDR3: TGTGCCAGCAGTTTAGCGGTTTACAGGAGACAAGAGACCCAGCACTTC.

The V gene is TRBV2, the J gene TRBJ1-3; maybe TRBD1 (5 bases). Per germline, CDR1 SNHLY and CDR2 FYNNEI. The CDR3 consists of 13 residues. Trimming removed 4 bases at V and 3 bases at J, with 7 bases between. The CDR3 region is CASSGGFGNTIYF. The CDR3 DNA follows: TGTGCCAGCAGTGGGGGCTTTGGAAACACCATATATTTT.

This clonotype was recorded many times. V gene TRBV6-1 combines with J gene TRBJ2-7, with 10 bases matching TRBD1. The CDR3 has 14 residues. After removal of 7 bases from V and 4 bases from J, the junction contained 7 bases not matched to a gene. Germline CDR1 is MNHNS and CDR2 is SASEGT. The CDR3 loop is CASNRDRGLYEQYF. CDR3 DNA sequence: TGTGCCAGCAATCGGGACAGGGGACTATACGAGCAGTACTTC.

This clonotype was found many times. V gene TRBV19 combines with J gene TRBJ2-1; 14 bases are a match to TRBD2. From germline, CDR1 is LNHDA and CDR2 SQIVND (reference sequence). J was trimmed by 12 bases and V by 6 bases; bases with no gene match: 4. The CDR3 consists of 13 residues. The CDR3 bases are TGTGCCAGTAGGACTAGCGGGGGGGAAACGCAGTTCTTC. This translates into CASRTSGGETQFF.

The table lists this clonotype with a count of one. Possible read error: a much larger clone is one base away. CDR3 DNA sequence: TGTGCCAGCAGTTCCGGACAGACCGGGGAGCTGTCTTTT. Amino acid sequence: CASSSGQTGELSF. J is TRBJ2-2 and V is TRBV12-3 or TRBV12-4, with D possibly matching TRBD1 (6 bases). CDR3 size: 13 residues.

Comment on this clonotype: One junction end does not reproduce the germline sequence, and a read error may be involved. The chain links TRBV3-1 to TRBJ2-1, with TRBD2 identical over 8 bases. The CDR3 extends over 19 amino acids. CDR1 is LGHDT and CDR2 is YNNKEL in the germline V gene (reference sequence). CDR3 residues: CASSHAGGRGGYSYNEQSF. The CDR3 region has the DNA TGTGCCAGCAGCCACGCGGGTGGCCGGGGGGGGTACTCCTACAATGAGCAGTCCTTC.

This clonotype was counted only a few times. One base away lies a much larger clone, so this may be a sequencing read error. This chain links TRBV29-1 with TRBJ2-3, with 8 positions matching TRBD2. The length of the CDR3 is 12 residues. Germline V gives CDR1 SQVTM, CDR2 ANQGSEA. The CDR3 DNA is TGCAGCGTTGAGCGGGGGGCAGATGCGCAGTATTTT. Translating gives CSVERGADAQYF.

This chain connects TRBV28 to TRBJ2-7; D gene ambiguous. This CDR3 region has 11 residues. The germline V and J ends were trimmed by 3 bases and 6 bases, with 6 bases remaining between them. Germline loops: CDR1 MDHEN, CDR2 SYDVKM. CDR3 sequence (DNA): TGTGCCAGCAGTTTTTTCGGCGAGCAGTACTTC. This sequence encodes CASSFFGEQYF.

This clonotype was seen ten or more times. The chain recombines TRBV19 with TRBJ2-5; D possibly corresponds to TRBD1 (5 bases). This CDR3 contains 16 residues. Germline V gene sequence: CDR1 LNHDA, CDR2 SQIVND (reference sequence). V gave up 0 bases and J gave up 1 base, with 12 bases separating them. The CDR3 bases are TGTGCCAGTAGTATAGATCAAAGGGGTCCCCAAGAGACCCAGTACTTC. Translation: CASSIDQRGPQETQYF.

This clonotype was seen at least ten times. The chain carries TRBV4-1 and TRBJ2-1; possibly TRBD2 for D (6 bases). V dropped 4 bases and J dropped 6 bases, with 19 bases sitting between them. This CDR3 region has 16 residues. Per germline, CDR1 MGHRA and CDR2 YSYEKL. CDR3 sequence reads: CASSRDSKMGGNEQFF. The DNA for the CDR3 is TGCGCCAGCAGCCGGGATTCTAAAATGGGGGGCAATGAGCAGTTCTTC.

Worth noting for this clonotype: Possible read error: a much larger clone is one base away. Likely a read error: the CDR3 ends without its conserved phenylalanine or tryptophan. This sequence joins TRBV28 and TRBJ1-6, with no clear D. Germline assignment: CDR1 MDHEN and CDR2 SYDVKM. Trimming stripped 3 bases from V and 5 bases from J, with 5 bases between. This CDR3 region has 13 residues. DNA for the CDR3: TGTGCCAGCAGTTTCAGCCATAATTCACCCCTCCACCTT. As protein: CASSFSHNSPLHL.

This clonotype occurred once. The rearrangement uses TRBV5-1 and TRBJ2-7, with 11 bases matching TRBD1. Trimming removed 4 bases from V and 3 bases from J; junction bases left unmatched: 9. The CDR3 runs 16 residues. CDR1 and CDR2 (germline): SGHRS, YFSETQ. CDR3 DNA: TGCGCCAGCAGCCTAAAGGGACAGGGGGGCGGCTACGAGCAGTACTTC. Amino acid sequence: CASSLKGQGGGYEQYF.

Ten or more counts support this clonotype. This chain joins TRBV20-1 and TRBJ2-1, with 13 nucleotides matching TRBD2. This CDR3 spans 16 amino acids. J gave up 0 bases and V 3 bases, and 2 bases lay outside the gene matches. Germline CDR1 reads DFQATT; CDR2 reads SNEGSKA (reference sequence). The CDR3 bases are TGCAGTGCTAGTAGACTAGCGGGAGGCTCCTACAATGAGCAGTTCTTC. It encodes CSASRLAGGSYNEQFF.

There are many counts of this clonotype. This chain joins TRBV6-5 and TRBJ2-3; D is undetermined. Germline CDR1 is MNHEY and CDR2 is SVGAGI. V was cut by 4 bases and J by 4 bases, with 12 bases left in between. The CDR3 has 14 amino acids. The CDR3 coding sequence is TGTGCCAGCAGTTCCCCTATGGAGCCAGATACGCAGTATTTT. Translating it yields CASSSPMEPDTQYF.

This clonotype came up many times. The chain is built from TRBV20-1 and TRBJ2-3; 7 positions agree with TRBD2. Germline assignment: CDR1 DFQATT and CDR2 SNEGSKA (reference sequence). The CDR3 has 14 amino acids. Trimming at V came to 4 bases and at J to 8 bases, leaving 12 bases not matched to a gene. The CDR3 region is CSANGRAGVGTQYF. CDR3 bases: TGCAGTGCTAATGGTCGGGCGGGAGTAGGTACGCAGTATTTT.

This clonotype was observed a single time. A read error is possible here, since a much larger clone lies one base away. Because it lacks the conserved phenylalanine or tryptophan at the end, this CDR3 is likely a read error. This sequence joins TRBV19 and TRBJ2-1; 7 bases map to TRBD2. Germline CDR1 and CDR2: LNHDA and SQIVND (reference sequence). This CDR3 spans 12 amino acids. With 4 bases clipped from V and 10 bases from J, the junction kept 4 bases outside the gene matches. The CDR3 loop reads CASSRAGGEQFL. The CDR3 bases are TGTGCCAGTAGTAGGGCCGGGGGGGAGCAGTTCCTC.